A single sample gave rise to the 23 T cell receptor beta chains below, sequenced in a study of OX40 agonist ivuxolimab in advanced cancers. The protocol was immunoSEQ multiplex PCR, while the TCRdb copy is restricted to in-frame clones and leaves out a portion. The table lists fewer than 30,000 clones, around nine tenths of them singletons. The material sequenced was CD4+ or CD8+ T cells sorted from blood, taken in a trial of the OX40 agonist ivuxolimab. Receptors were obtained from an adult with an advanced solid tumor such as melanoma, head and neck, liver or kidney cancer.

Judged by abundance, this clone is medium-sized. V usage is TRBV4-1 and J usage is TRBJ1-1; D is uncertain. V was clipped by 0 bases and J by 2 bases, with 10 bases between them. Germline V gene data show CDR1 as MGHRA and CDR2 as YSYEKL. This CDR3 comprises 15 residues. CDR3 region: CASSQDWNLNTEAFF. Written as DNA, the CDR3 is TGCGCCAGCAGCCAAGATTGGAACCTAAACACTGAAGCTTTCTTT.

This chain links TRBV7-9 with TRBJ1-5, with D perhaps TRBD1 (5 bases). V lost 3 bases, J lost 7 bases, and 7 bases lay in between. The CDR3 length is 12 residues. CDR1 and CDR2 (germline): SEHNR, FQNEAQ (reference sequence). The CDR3 coding sequence is TGTGCCAGCAGCTTTGGGGGGCAGCCCCAGCATTTT. It is translated as CASSFGGQPQHF.

V gene TRBV28 combines with J gene TRBJ2-7, with a weak D call TRBD1 (6 bases). CDR1 MDHEN and CDR2 SYDVKM come from the germline V gene. Deletions cut 5 bases from V and 2 bases from J, with 13 bases between. This CDR3 region has 14 residues. CDR3 coding DNA: TGTGCCAGCAGTGGATGGGGGCCCGCCTACGAGCAGTACTTC. Encoded protein: CASSGWGPAYEQYF.

The gene calls are TRBV9 and TRBJ2-3; D not certain. The CDR3 loop spans 15 amino acids. Deletions cut 0 bases from V and 0 bases from J, with 8 bases between. Germline V gene data show CDR1 as SGDLS and CDR2 as YYNGEE. CDR3 sequence: CASSVEGTSTDTQYF. Here the CDR3 DNA reads TGTGCCAGCAGCGTAGAGGGCACGAGCACAGATACGCAGTATTTT.

This clone ranks as large. The chain uses TRBV10-2 and TRBJ2-1; 9 bases are shared with TRBD1. The CDR3 totals 16 residues. Germline V gene data show CDR1 as WSHSY and CDR2 as SAAADI. V lost 8 bases to trimming and J lost 6 bases; unmatched junction nucleotides: 14. The CDR3 DNA reads as TGCGCCAGCCAGAGCCCCGGGACAGGGATAAGCAATGAGCAGTTCTTC. Translation gives CASQSPGTGISNEQFF.

This clone was counted only a few times. V usage is TRBV5-6 and J usage is TRBJ1-5; no firm D call. V was pared by 1 base and J by 7 bases, with 9 bases between. The CDR3 has 13 residues. Germline V lookup: CDR1 SGHDT, CDR2 YYEEEE. CDR3 bases: TGTGCCAGCAGCTTGACGGGATACCAGCCCCAGCATTTT. It is translated as CASSLTGYQPQHF.

The rearrangement links TRBV7-3 to TRBJ2-1; D is uncertain. The CDR3 loop spans 11 amino acids. Deletions cut 2 bases from V and 10 bases from J, with 6 bases between. The germline V gene has CDR1 SGHTA and CDR2 FQGTGA. CDR3: CASSLGDEQFF. The CDR3 DNA is TGTGCCAGCAGCTTAGGCGACGAGCAGTTCTTC.

This clone appeared once. This specimen includes other DNA sequences encoding the same CDR3. The rearrangement uses TRBV5-6 and TRBJ2-1; the match to TRBD2 covers 10 bases. This CDR3 contains 14 residues. Unmatched junction bases numbered 3, after V lost 2 bases and J lost 7 bases. Looked up from germline, CDR1 is SGHDT and CDR2 is YYEEEE. The CDR3 DNA follows: TGTGCCAGCAGCTTAGGACTAGCGGTTAATGAGCAGTTCTTC. It translates to CASSLGLAVNEQFF.

The genes are TRBV29-1 and TRBJ2-5, with D possibly matching TRBD2 (6 bases). Trimming removed 6 bases at V and 2 bases at J, with 16 bases between. This CDR3 contains 14 residues. Germline values: CDR1 SQVTM, CDR2 ANQGSEA. CDR3: CSVGGLLFQETQYF. In DNA, the CDR3 is TGCAGCGTCGGGGGACTTCTATTTCAAGAGACCCAGTACTTC.

V gene TRBV29-1 combines with J gene TRBJ1-1; the D gene is possibly TRBD1 (5 bases). Germline CDR1 and CDR2: SQVTM and ANQGSEA. This CDR3 is built from 15 residues. V gave up 3 bases and J gave up 3 bases, with 17 bases separating them. This chain's CDR3 is CSVEGKLGGDTEAFF. Written as DNA, the CDR3 is TGCAGCGTTGAGGGAAAATTGGGGGGAGACACTGAAGCTTTCTTT.

This clone was found once. The V gene is TRBV5-6, the J gene TRBJ1-1; D is unclear. Per the germline V gene, CDR1 is SGHDT and CDR2 is YYEEEE. Between the trimmed V and J ends, which lost 0 bases and 3 bases, there was a span of 12 bases. The CDR3 is 15 residues long. CDR3 loop: CASSLGPEIDTEAFF. The CDR3 DNA is TGTGCCAGCAGCTTGGGCCCGGAAATAGACACTGAAGCTTTCTTT.

This rearrangement joins TRBV19 to TRBJ1-2; D is possibly TRBD1 (5 bases). The germline V and J ends were trimmed by 8 bases and 8 bases, with 15 bases remaining between them. The CDR3 is 12 amino acids. Germline CDR1 reads LNHDA; CDR2 reads SQIVND (reference sequence). The chain's CDR3 is CASGRGSWGYTF. CDR3 bases: TGTGCCAGTGGAAGGGGATCTTGGGGCTACACCTTC.

This chain joins TRBV27 and TRBJ2-5, with 8 bases that match TRBD2. CDR3 size: 16 residues. V trimming: 2 bases; J trimming: 5 bases; junction bases outside the gene matches: 10. CDR1 MNHEY and CDR2 SMNVEV come from the germline V gene (reference sequence). DNA for the CDR3: TGTGCCAGCAGTTTAAGCGGGAGAGTACAGGCGGAGACCCAGTACTTC. Translating gives CASSLSGRVQAETQYF.

The rearrangement uses TRBV7-8 and TRBJ2-7; the match to TRBD2 covers 9 bases. Germline V CDR1 and CDR2: SGHVS, FQNEAQ. This CDR3 spans 15 amino acids. J gave up 0 bases and V 4 bases, and 4 bases lay outside the gene matches. The CDR3 protein is CASSYLSGSSYEQYF. CDR3 bases: TGTGCCAGCAGCTACCTTAGCGGGAGCTCCTACGAGCAGTACTTC.

This sequence joins TRBV11-2 and TRBJ2-5; D ambiguous. Germline CDR1 SGHAT, CDR2 FQNNGV. The V end was cut by 4 bases, the J end by 4 bases, with 4 bases between. The CDR3 is 11 amino acids. CDR3 sequence: CASSSAETQYF. In DNA, the CDR3 is TGTGCCAGCAGCTCCGCAGAGACCCAGTACTTC.

V gene TRBV5-1 combines with J gene TRBJ2-7, with TRBD1 matching over 7 bases. V lost 10 bases to trimming and J lost 2 bases; unmatched junction nucleotides: 15. Germline CDR1 reads SGHRS; CDR2 reads YFSETQ. The CDR3 runs 15 residues. The CDR3 DNA is TGCGCCGGGCCTTCGGATACAGGGGTCCCCTACGAGCAGTACTTC. Amino acid sequence: CAGPSDTGVPYEQYF.

This rearrangement joins TRBV7-6 to TRBJ2-7; D is perhaps TRBD2 (7 bases). The CDR3 extends over 14 amino acids. V lost 1 base and J lost 3, with 10 bases in between. Germline loops: CDR1 SGHVS, CDR2 FNYEAQ. The CDR3 region has the DNA TGTGCCAGCAGCTTAGAGGGGGGGGGCTACGAGCAGTACTTC. Translation gives CASSLEGGGYEQYF.

The chain has TRBV18 and TRBJ1-4; D is unclear. Germline V gives CDR1 KGHSH, CDR2 LQKENI. The CDR3 loop spans 13 amino acids. Deletions cut 0 bases from V and 8 bases from J, with 7 bases between. The CDR3 DNA reads TGTGCCAGCTCACCACCGATGGGGGAAAAACTGTTTTTT. Translation gives CASSPPMGEKLFF.

The gene calls are TRBV7-8 and TRBJ2-7, with D possibly called TRBD1 or TRBD2 (5 bases each). The V gene lost 6 bases and the J gene lost 0 bases, with 15 bases spanning the gap. Germline lookup yields CDR1 SGHVS and CDR2 FQNEAQ. CDR3 length: 15 amino acids. The CDR3 sequence is CASRFGGAGSYEQYF. The DNA for the CDR3 is TGTGCCAGCAGATTCGGTGGGGCGGGCTCCTACGAGCAGTACTTC.

The chain employs TRBV19 and TRBJ2-7, with 11 bases lining up with TRBD2. Trimming cost V 5 bases and J 4 bases; bases outside gene matches: 16. Germline loops: CDR1 LNHDA, CDR2 SQIVND (reference sequence). This CDR3 is built from 18 residues. The CDR3 DNA is TGTGCCAGTAGTCCAGGCCTAGCGGGAGGTCCGGGATTTTACGAGCAGTACTTC. It specifies CASSPGLAGGPGFYEQYF.

V usage is TRBV7-8 and J usage is TRBJ2-7; D not certain. This CDR3 has 15 residues. The V end lost 1 base, the J end lost 2 bases, and 12 bases lay between the germline ends. Germline CDR1 SGHVS, CDR2 FQNEAQ. CDR3 sequence (DNA): TGTGCCAGCAGCTTAGAGGCAGCTACCACCTACGAGCAGTACTTC. Translation gives CASSLEAATTYEQYF.

The V call is TRBV6-5, the J call TRBJ1-2; D gene uncertain. Germline V gene sequence: CDR1 MNHEY, CDR2 SVGAGI. V was shortened by 2 bases and J by 8 bases, with 6 bases between the two germline ends. The CDR3 covers 11 residues. The DNA for the CDR3 is TGTGCCAGCAGTTACGGCGGGGGCTACACCTTC. It yields the protein CASSYGGGYTF.

This clone was counted a few times. The J gene is TRBJ2-1, the V gene TRBV9, with 7 bases that match TRBD2. From germline, CDR1 is SGDLS and CDR2 YYNGEE. Trimming removed 7 bases from V and 2 bases from J; junction bases left unmatched: 9. This CDR3 is built from 15 residues. The CDR3 nucleotides read TGTGCCAGCGAGAGCGCTAGCGGAGCCTACAATGAGCAGTTCTTC. It translates to CASESASGAYNEQFF.